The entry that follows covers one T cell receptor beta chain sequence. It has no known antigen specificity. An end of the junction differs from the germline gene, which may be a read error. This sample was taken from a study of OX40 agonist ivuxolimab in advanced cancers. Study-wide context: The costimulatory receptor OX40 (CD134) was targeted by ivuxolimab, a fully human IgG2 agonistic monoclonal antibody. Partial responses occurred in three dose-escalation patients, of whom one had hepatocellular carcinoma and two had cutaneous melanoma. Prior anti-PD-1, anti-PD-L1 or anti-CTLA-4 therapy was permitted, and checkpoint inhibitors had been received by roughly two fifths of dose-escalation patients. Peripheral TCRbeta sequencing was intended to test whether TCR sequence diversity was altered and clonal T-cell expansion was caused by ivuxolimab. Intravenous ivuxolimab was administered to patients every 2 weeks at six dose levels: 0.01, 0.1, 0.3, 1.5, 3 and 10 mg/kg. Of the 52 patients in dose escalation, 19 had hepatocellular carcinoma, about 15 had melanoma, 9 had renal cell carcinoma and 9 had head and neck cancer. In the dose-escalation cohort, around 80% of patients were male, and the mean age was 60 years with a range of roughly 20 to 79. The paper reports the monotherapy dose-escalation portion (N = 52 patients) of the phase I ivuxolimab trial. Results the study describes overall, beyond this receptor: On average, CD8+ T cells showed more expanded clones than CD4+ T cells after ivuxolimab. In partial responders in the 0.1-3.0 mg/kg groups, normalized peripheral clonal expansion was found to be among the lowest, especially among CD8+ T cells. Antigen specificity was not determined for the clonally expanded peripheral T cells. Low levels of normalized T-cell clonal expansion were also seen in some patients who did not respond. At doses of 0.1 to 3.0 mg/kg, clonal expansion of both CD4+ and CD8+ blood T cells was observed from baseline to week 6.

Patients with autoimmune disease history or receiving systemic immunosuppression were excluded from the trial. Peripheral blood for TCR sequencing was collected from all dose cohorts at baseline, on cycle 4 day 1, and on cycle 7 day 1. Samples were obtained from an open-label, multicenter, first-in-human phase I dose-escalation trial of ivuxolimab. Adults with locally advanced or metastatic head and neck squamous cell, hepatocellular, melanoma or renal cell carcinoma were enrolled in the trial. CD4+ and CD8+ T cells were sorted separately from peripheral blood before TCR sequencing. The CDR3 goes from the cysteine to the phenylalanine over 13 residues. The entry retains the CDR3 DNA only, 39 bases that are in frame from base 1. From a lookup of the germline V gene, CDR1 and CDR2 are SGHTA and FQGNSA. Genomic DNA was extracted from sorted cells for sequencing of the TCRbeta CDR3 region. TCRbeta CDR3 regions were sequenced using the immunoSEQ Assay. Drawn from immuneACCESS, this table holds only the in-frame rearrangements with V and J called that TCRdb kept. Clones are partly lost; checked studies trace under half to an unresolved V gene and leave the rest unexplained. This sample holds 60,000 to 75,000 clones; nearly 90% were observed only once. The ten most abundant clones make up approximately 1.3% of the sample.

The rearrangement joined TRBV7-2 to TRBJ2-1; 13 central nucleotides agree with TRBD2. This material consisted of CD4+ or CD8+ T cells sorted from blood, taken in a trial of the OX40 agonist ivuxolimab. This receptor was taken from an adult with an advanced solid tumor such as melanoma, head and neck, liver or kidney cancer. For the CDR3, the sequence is CASSSRTSGRVVF. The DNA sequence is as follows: TGTGCCAGCAGCTCCCGAACTAGCGGGAGGGTGGTCTTC.